This T cell receptor beta chain was recorded in a study of T cell responses to AZD1222 COVID-19 vaccine. The length of the CDR3 is 16 residues. Trimming left V 5 bases short and J 4 bases short, with 15 bases between. Germline CDR1 and CDR2: SNHLY and FYNNEI. With regard to this clone: Its matching antigen is unknown.

Profiling relied on immunoSEQ multiplex PCR, and the TCRdb table lists in-frame clones only, not all of them. The table has 110,000 to 150,000 clones, roughly 91% seen once. Findings of the study overall: Seropositive AZD1222 recipients at baseline numbered only five to seven. Donor demographics were predominantly white British with a female majority; clonal diversity may be underestimated. Spike-specific TCR breadth and depth were elevated following two AZD1222 doses. Among vaccine-associated CD4 TCRs, coverage spanned spike, with dominance at 160-218 and 743-854.

This chain connects TRBV2 to TRBJ1-6; D not certain. This material consisted of peripheral blood, taken on day 0 of AZD1222 vaccination. The receptor was isolated from an adult in good health. The CDR3 DNA reads as TGTGCCAGCAGTTCTCCTATCGTGGGTTATAATTCACCCCTCCACTTT. Amino acids: CASSSPIVGYNSPLHF.